The 14 T cell receptor beta chains listed next were all sequenced from one sample in a study of blood T cell repertoires in COVID-19. Sequenced by immunoSEQ multiplex PCR; TCRdb stores in-frame clones only, minus some. The table records 200,000 to 300,000 clones, roughly 86% of them present only once. Sequenced: PBMCs or T cells enriched from blood (not recorded which). These receptors came from a woman between 18 and 29 years old who had recovered from COVID-19.

The gene calls are TRBV9 and TRBJ2-7; TRBD2 matches 10 bases. Trimming took 4 bases from V and 2 from J; bases not matched to a gene: 6. Germline CDR1 reads SGDLS; CDR2 reads YYNGEE. The CDR3 runs 15 residues. The CDR3 spells CASSPIAGGPYEQYF. CDR3 nucleotides: TGTGCCAGCAGCCCGATAGCGGGAGGCCCCTACGAGCAGTACTTC.

This clone was counted a few times. The rearrangement uses TRBV5-6 and TRBJ1-1; unclear D gene. V was clipped by 1 base and J by 6 bases, with 13 bases between them. Germline V gene lookup returns CDR1 SGHDT and CDR2 YYEEEE. The CDR3 extends over 14 amino acids. The CDR3 is CASSLLAGGAEAFF. The CDR3 region has the DNA TGTGCCAGCAGCTTGTTAGCAGGAGGCGCTGAAGCTTTCTTT. Combining the CDR3 with reference TRBV5-6 and TRBJ1-1 gives the whole variable domain DAGVTQSPTHLIKTRGQQVTLRCSPKSGHDTVSWYQQALGQGPQFIFQYYEEEERQRGNFPDRFSGHQFPNYSSELNVNALLLGDSALYLCASSLLAGGAEAFFGQGTRLTVV.

This chain connects TRBV13 to TRBJ2-2; D unclear. Germline V CDR1 and CDR2: PRHDT, FYEKMQ (reference sequence). The length of the CDR3 is 12 residues. Trimming left V 6 bases short and J 3 bases short, with 5 bases between. The CDR3 DNA sequence: TGTGCCAGCAGAAGAGACACCGGGGAGCTGTTTTTT. Translating gives CASRRDTGELFF.

This clone was seen once. This specimen includes other DNA sequences encoding the same CDR3. The genes are TRBV5-4 and TRBJ1-3; D gene uncertain. This CDR3 comprises 14 residues. Germline values: CDR1 SGHNT, CDR2 YYREEE (reference sequence). Trimming removed 0 bases from V and 2 bases from J, with 6 bases in between. CDR3 in DNA: TGTGCCAGCAGCTTGGGTCAAACTGGAAACACCATATATTTT. Translated, it gives CASSLGQTGNTIYF.

The V call is TRBV5-4, the J call TRBJ2-7; 7 nucleotides align to TRBD1. Germline CDR1 and CDR2: SGHNT and YYREEE (reference sequence). The CDR3 totals 14 residues. Trimming took 4 bases from V and 2 from J; bases not matched to a gene: 6. The DNA for the CDR3 is TGTGCCAGCAGCCTAGGGACAGAGACCTACGAGCAGTACTTC. Translating gives CASSLGTETYEQYF.

The chain uses TRBV28 and TRBJ2-5, with D maybe TRBD2 (5 bases). Germline-derived CDR1 and CDR2 are MDHEN and SYDVKM. Trimming shortened V by 7 bases and J by 0 bases, and 21 bases separated the two germline ends. The length of the CDR3 is 17 residues. The CDR3 DNA reads as TGTGCCAGCACCTCTATAAGGGCCCCGGGGTACCAAGAGACCCAGTACTTC. Protein: CASTSIRAPGYQETQYF.

This chain connects TRBV7-9 to TRBJ2-7; TRBD2 agrees at 12 bases. The CDR3 covers 17 residues. Germline assignment: CDR1 SEHNR and CDR2 FQNEAQ (reference sequence). The V segment lost 5 bases and the J segment 2 bases; nucleotides outside the gene matches: 10. The CDR3 region has the DNA TGTGCCAGCAGCCCGCCAACCCCTAGCGGGAGGGCCTACGAGCAGTACTTC. Encoded protein: CASSPPTPSGRAYEQYF.

The chain employs TRBV2 and TRBJ1-2, with a weak D call TRBD1 (6 bases). Trimming stripped 3 bases from V and 8 bases from J, with 7 bases between. The CDR3 totals 11 residues. Germline CDR1 reads SNHLY; CDR2 reads FYNNEI. This chain's CDR3 is CASSDRGGYTF. CDR3 in DNA: TGTGCCAGCAGTGATAGGGGGGGCTACACCTTC.

The DNA of the CDR3 is TGCGCCAGCAGTCAATTTCTGGGACTAGCGGGGGAGAACACCGGGGAGCTGTTTTTT. Encoded protein: CASSQFLGLAGENTGELFF. The chain carries TRBV23-1 and TRBJ2-2, with 14 bases aligning to TRBD2. TRBV23-1 is labeled an ORF, and its function is uncertain. This CDR3 comprises 19 residues. Trimming took 1 base from V and 1 from J; bases not matched to a gene: 5.

About this clone: This CDR3 is also generated by other DNA sequences in the sample. CDR3 DNA: TGTGCCAGCAGTCACCCGGGACAGGGCGAGGAGACCCAGTACTTC. It yields the protein CASSHPGQGEETQYF. J is TRBJ2-5 and V is TRBV28; 9 nucleotides line up with TRBD1. Germline loops: CDR1 MDHEN, CDR2 SYDVKM. CDR3 length: 15 residues. The V and J ends lost 5 bases and 5 bases, in that order; junction bases with no gene match: 9.

The gene calls are TRBV14 and TRBJ1-1; perhaps TRBD1 as D (5 bases). Germline V CDR1 and CDR2: SGHDN, FVKESK. The CDR3 covers 14 residues. V was clipped by 2 bases and J by 5 bases, with 12 bases between them. The CDR3 DNA reads TGTGCCAGCAGCCAATTAGGGGATGAAACTGAAGCTTTCTTT. This sequence encodes CASSQLGDETEAFF.

The chain combines TRBV7-6 with TRBJ1-3; 9 bases agree with TRBD1. The J segment lost 7 bases and the V segment lost 5 bases, leaving 9 bases of the junction unmatched. The CDR3 extends over 15 amino acids. Germline V lookup: CDR1 SGHVS, CDR2 FNYEAQ. CDR3 sequence: CASSQSPGTGNTIYF. CDR3 sequence (DNA): TGTGCCAGCAGCCAGTCTCCGGGGACAGGGAACACCATATATTTT.

The chain carries TRBV27 and TRBJ2-5, with 11 nucleotides matching TRBD2. The CDR3 runs 18 residues. V was pared by 6 bases and J by 4 bases, with 16 bases of the junction left unmatched. Looked up from germline, CDR1 is MNHEY and CDR2 is SMNVEV (reference sequence). Here the CDR3 DNA reads TGTGCCAGCAGCACTACAAGGGTTATAGCGGGGGGGAGAGAGACCCAGTACTTC. Translation: CASSTTRVIAGGRETQYF.

The rearrangement joins TRBV29-1 to TRBJ2-4; TRBD1 matches 7 bases. Germline V gene data show CDR1 as SQVTM and CDR2 as ANQGSEA. Trimming took 7 bases from V and 4 from J; bases not matched to a gene: 7. The CDR3 is 13 amino acids. The CDR3, as DNA: TGCAGCGCTTCCGACAGGGCGAAAAACATTCAGTACTTC. This encodes CSASDRAKNIQYF.